This entry describes one TCR beta chain. This clonotype was found many times. It lacks a known antigen. Per-base qualities were not stored, and no clone one base away is much larger. Instrument on record: Illumina HiSeq 2500. Quantitative 5'-RACE with molecular barcodes was the method used to prepare the TCR beta libraries. The original pipeline was this. To identify disease-linked TCR variants, a new computational method was used, one built on a probabilistic model of VDJ rearrangement. TCRdb took the public reads, trimmed them with fastp at Q25, ran MiXCR for clone calling and kept in-frame beta chains. Each record represents a unique CDR3 protein, reported with the most common genes and DNA among its rows. These V and J calls rely on TCRdb rather than the paper's analysis. The table for this sample lists approximately 140,000 distinct CDR3 sequences; roughly 8.4% of them were counted only once. Jointly, the top ten make up about 7.1% of the sample.

Spanning cysteine to phenylalanine, the CDR3 consists of 13 amino acids. Here the CDR3 DNA is all that survives: 39 bases in frame from base 1. Cut back by 0 bases and 6 bases, the V and J ends lie 9 bases apart. The germline V gene (reference sequence) supplies CDR1 LGHDT and CDR2 YNNKEL. This sample is drawn from a study of CD8 T cells in ankylosing spondylitis (dated by TCRdb to the late 2010s). With regard to the full study: To find TCR variants linked to disease, the study profiled T cell receptor beta repertoires in ankylosing spondylitis patients and healthy donors. The whole study cohort included 85 to 120 healthy donors and over 20 ankylosing spondylitis patients. Peripheral blood samples were taken, and synovial fluid was additionally collected from ankylosing spondylitis patients.

Overall study outcomes, separate from this receptor: Significant enrichment of the disease-linked clones was reported in matched synovial fluid samples from ankylosing spondylitis patients. The disease-linked clones showed a CD8+ phenotype and occurred at relatively low frequencies in peripheral blood. Some of the motif variants had been reported before in the synovial fluid and blood of reactive arthritis patients, a finding that suggests common disease-initiation mechanisms. A TCR beta motif of several highly homologous amino acid variants appeared characteristic of blood from ankylosing spondylitis patients.

Synovial fluid samples were matched to blood samples from the same ankylosing spondylitis patients. The chain is encoded by TRBV3-1 joined to TRBJ2-7; the D gene is not confidently resolved. The receptor was isolated from a male donor with ankylosing spondylitis. Specimen: synovial fluid, either unsorted or a sorted T cell fraction (not recorded which). The DNA is as follows: TGTGCCAGCAGCCAAGAAGTCCGGGCCGAGCAGTACTTC. Translated, this gives CASSQEVRAEQYF.